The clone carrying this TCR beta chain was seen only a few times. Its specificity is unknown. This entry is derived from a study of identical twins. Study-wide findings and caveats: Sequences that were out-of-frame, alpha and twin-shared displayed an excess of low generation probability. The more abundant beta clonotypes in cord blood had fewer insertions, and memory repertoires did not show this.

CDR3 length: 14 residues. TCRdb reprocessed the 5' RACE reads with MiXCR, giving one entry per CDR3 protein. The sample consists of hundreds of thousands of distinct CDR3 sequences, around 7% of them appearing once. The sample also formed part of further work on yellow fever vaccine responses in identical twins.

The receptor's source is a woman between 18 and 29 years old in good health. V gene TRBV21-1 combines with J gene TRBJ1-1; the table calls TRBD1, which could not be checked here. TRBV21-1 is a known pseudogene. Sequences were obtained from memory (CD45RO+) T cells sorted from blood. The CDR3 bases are TGTGCCAGCAGCCAGACAGTAATGAACACTGAAGCTTTCTTT. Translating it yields CASSQTVMNTEAFF.